A selection of T cell receptor beta chains follows, all from one sample in a study of neurological immune-mediated disorders. TCRdb itself ran the 5' RACE reads through MiXCR, one entry per CDR3 protein. The profile shows about 84,000 distinct CDR3 sequences, about a tenth of them singletons. The material sequenced was PBMCs. The receptors originated from a man aged 40-49 years in good health. Each CDR3 is given with its conserved first and last residue. D genes are given only for firm matches.

j_gene | v_gene | d_gene | CDR3aa
TRBJ2-1 | TRBV6-1 | - | CASSEFTEYEQFF
TRBJ1-5 | TRBV2 | TRBD1 | CASLLGQGPGQPQHF
TRBJ1-5 | TRBV20-1 | TRBD1 | CSAMGDRLAEGQPQHF
TRBJ2-7 | TRBV12-3/TRBV12-4 | - | CASSLASILYEQYF
TRBJ2-7 | TRBV12-3/TRBV12-4 | TRBD1 | CASSIDRVEQYF
TRBJ2-5 | TRBV18 | TRBD1 | CASSPGQGQETQYF
TRBJ2-1 | TRBV5-1 | - | CASSLDQGLSNEQFF
TRBJ1-1 | TRBV28 | - | CASSLSPQPRNTEAFF
TRBJ2-1 | TRBV28 | TRBD2 | CASRSGSGYEQFF
TRBJ1-4 | TRBV9 | - | CASSVDWGQDEKLFF
TRBJ2-7 | TRBV10-3 | TRBD2 | CAILLADTYEQYF
TRBJ1-1 | TRBV7-2 | - | CASSLVVWGGNTEAFF
TRBJ1-2 | TRBV6-1 | TRBD1 | CASSERGLHGYTF
TRBJ2-6 | TRBV20-1 | - | CSARVQGSYANVLTF
TRBJ2-7 | TRBV28 | - | CASSPALGEQYF
TRBJ2-1 | TRBV5-1 | TRBD2 | CASSLERGGSFYNEQFF
TRBJ2-7 | TRBV7-8 | TRBD1 | CASSLGTGGSYEQYF
TRBJ2-1 | TRBV6-5 | - | CASSYSGTHTWGEQFF
TRBJ2-7 | TRBV10-1 | - | CASSESPSSYEQYF
TRBJ2-2 | TRBV5-1 | - | CASSLAKYTGELFF
TRBJ1-2 | TRBV3-1 | - | CASSLEFNYGYTF
TRBJ2-2 | TRBV11-2 | TRBD2 | CASRPPPASGRSKAGELFF
TRBJ1-2 | TRBV20-1 | - | CSARWDQAGAGYTF
TRBJ2-7 | TRBV20-1 | TRBD2 | CSARDSGGVYEQYF